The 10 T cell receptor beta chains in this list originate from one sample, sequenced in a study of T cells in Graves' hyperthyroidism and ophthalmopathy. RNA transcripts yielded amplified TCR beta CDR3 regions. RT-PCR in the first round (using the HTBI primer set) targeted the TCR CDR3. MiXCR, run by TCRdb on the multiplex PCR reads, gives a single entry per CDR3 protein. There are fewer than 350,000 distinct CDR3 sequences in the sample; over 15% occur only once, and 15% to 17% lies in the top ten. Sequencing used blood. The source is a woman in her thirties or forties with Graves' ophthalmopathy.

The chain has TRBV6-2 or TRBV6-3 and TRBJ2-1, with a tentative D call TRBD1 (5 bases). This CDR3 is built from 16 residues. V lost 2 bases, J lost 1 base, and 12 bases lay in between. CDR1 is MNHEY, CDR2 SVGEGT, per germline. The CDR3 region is CASSYGGRGSYNEQFF. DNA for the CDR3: TGTGCCAGCAGTTACGGTGGTAGGGGTTCCTACAATGAGCAGTTCTTC.

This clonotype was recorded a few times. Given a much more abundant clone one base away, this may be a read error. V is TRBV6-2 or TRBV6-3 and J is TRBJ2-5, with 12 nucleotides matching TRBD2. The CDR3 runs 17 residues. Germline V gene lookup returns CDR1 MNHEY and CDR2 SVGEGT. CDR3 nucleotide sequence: TGTGTCAGCAGCCCGGGCATGACTAGCGGGAGTGACGAGACCCAGTACTTC. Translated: CVSSPGMTSGSDETQYF.

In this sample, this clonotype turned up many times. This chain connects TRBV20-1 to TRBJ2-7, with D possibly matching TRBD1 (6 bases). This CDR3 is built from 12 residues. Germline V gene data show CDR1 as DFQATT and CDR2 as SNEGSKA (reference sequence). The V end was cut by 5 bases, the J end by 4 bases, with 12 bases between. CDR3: CSAYYGQYEQYF. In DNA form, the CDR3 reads TGCAGTGCTTACTACGGACAGTACGAGCAGTACTTC.

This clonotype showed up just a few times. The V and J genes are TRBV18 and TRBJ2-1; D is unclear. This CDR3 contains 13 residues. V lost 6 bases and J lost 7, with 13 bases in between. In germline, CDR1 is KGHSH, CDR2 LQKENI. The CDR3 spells CASSFVVGNEQFF. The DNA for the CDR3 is TGTGCCAGCTCGTTCGTGGTGGGGAATGAGCAGTTCTTC. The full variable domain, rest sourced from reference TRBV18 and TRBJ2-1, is NAGVMQNPRHLVRRRGQEARLRCSPMKGHSHVYWYRQLPEEGLKFMVYLQKENIIDESGMPKERFSAEFPKEGPSILRIQQVVRGDSAAYFCASSFVVGNEQFFGPGTRLTVL.

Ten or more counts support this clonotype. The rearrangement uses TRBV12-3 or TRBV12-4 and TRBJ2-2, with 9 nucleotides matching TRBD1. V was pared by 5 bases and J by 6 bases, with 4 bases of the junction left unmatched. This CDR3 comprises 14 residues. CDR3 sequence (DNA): TGTGCCAGCAGTCCGGGACAGGGCGCCGGGGAGCTGTTTTTT. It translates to CASSPGQGAGELFF.

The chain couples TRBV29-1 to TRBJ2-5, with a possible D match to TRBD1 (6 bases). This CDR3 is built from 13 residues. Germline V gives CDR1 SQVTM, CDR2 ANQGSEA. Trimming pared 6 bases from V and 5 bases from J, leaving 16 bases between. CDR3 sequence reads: CSVEPRGRETQYF. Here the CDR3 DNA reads TGCAGCGTGGAACCCAGGGGCCGGGAGACCCAGTACTTC.

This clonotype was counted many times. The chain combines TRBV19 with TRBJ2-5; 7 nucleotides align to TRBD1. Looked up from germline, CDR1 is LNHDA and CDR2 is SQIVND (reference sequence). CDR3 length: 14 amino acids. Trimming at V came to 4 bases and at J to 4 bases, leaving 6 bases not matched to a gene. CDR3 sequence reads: CASSTGRGLETQYF. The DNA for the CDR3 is TGTGCCAGTAGTACTGGCAGGGGGTTAGAGACCCAGTACTTC.

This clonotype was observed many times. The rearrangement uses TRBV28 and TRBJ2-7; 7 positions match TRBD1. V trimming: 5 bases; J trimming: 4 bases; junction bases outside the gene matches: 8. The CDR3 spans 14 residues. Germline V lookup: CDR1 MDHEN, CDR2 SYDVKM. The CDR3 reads CASSPTGASYEQYF. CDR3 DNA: TGTGCCAGCAGTCCCACAGGGGCTTCTTACGAGCAGTACTTC.

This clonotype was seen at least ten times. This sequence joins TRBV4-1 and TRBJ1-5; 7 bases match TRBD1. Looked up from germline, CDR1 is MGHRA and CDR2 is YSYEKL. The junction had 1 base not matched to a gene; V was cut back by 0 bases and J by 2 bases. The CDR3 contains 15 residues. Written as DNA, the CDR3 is TGCGCCAGCAGCCAAGAAGACAGGGGCAATCAGCCCCAGCATTTT. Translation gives CASSQEDRGNQPQHF.

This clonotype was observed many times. CDR3 in amino acids: CASRMDSHRNYGYTF. The CDR3 nucleotides read TGTGCCAGCAGGATGGACAGTCACAGAAACTATGGCTACACCTTC. The rearrangement joins TRBV28 to TRBJ1-2; TRBD1 might be the D (6 bases). The CDR3 sequence is 15 residues long. Looked up from germline, CDR1 is MDHEN and CDR2 is SYDVKM. Deletions cut 6 bases from V and 2 bases from J, with 16 bases between.